This T cell receptor (beta chain) was sequenced for a study of response to subunit inactivated influenza vaccine. Per germline, CDR1 DFQATT and CDR2 SNEGSKA (reference sequence). V lost 0 bases and J lost 7, with 15 bases in between. CDR3 length: 14 residues. TCRdb itself ran the RT-PCR reads through MiXCR, one entry per CDR3 protein. In the table there are about 830,000 distinct CDR3 sequences, about 18% of which are singletons. The sample in question was PBMCs from blood, obtained around 5 days after vaccination. V usage is TRBV20-1 and J usage is TRBJ1-1; D might be TRBD1 (6 bases). The clonotype originates from a man between 45 and 60 years old who received an inactivated influenza vaccine. The CDR3 nucleotides are TGCAGTGCTAGAGATAAGGGGGAAGGGAGTGAAGCTTTCTTT. It codes for CSARDKGEGSEAFF.